These T cell receptor beta chains were read from a single sample in a study of blood T cell repertoires in COVID-19. Clones were sequenced by immunoSEQ multiplex PCR, and TCRdb holds only the in-frame ones, with some missing. The sample has approximately 240,000 clones; about 89% are singletons. The sample was PBMCs or T cells enriched from blood (not recorded which). Source of these receptors: a woman aged 18-35 years who had recovered from COVID-19. CDR3s leave out the opening cysteine and the closing phenylalanine or tryptophan.

V	J	CDR3
TRBV28	TRBJ1-2	ASSSPGRVGYT
TRBV7-3	TRBJ1-4	ASSSHTDRGYEKLF
TRBV10-3	TRBJ2-2	ATGVGELF
TRBV5-4	TRBJ1-1	ASSFSLENTEAF
TRBV7-9	TRBJ1-2	ASSLGTDYGYT
TRBV27	TRBJ1-6	ASSYGTGVSPLH
TRBV27	TRBJ1-1	ASKSGGARNTEAF
TRBV3-1/TRBV3-2	TRBJ2-7	ASSPQASGRFYEQY
TRBV27	TRBJ2-1	ASRGGTGDYNEQF
TRBV6-2/TRBV6-3	TRBJ1-2	ASSFSGQVYGYT
TRBV11-2	TRBJ1-3	ASSFEQGNTIY
TRBV7-3	TRBJ2-2	ASSDRVYTGELF
TRBV4-1	TRBJ1-4	ASSQSTGEREKLF
TRBV18	TRBJ1-5	ASSPGQYSNQPQH
TRBV2	TRBJ1-1	ASSVLGGEAF
TRBV28	TRBJ1-2	ASSLRSGGGYT
TRBV4-1	TRBJ1-5	ASSQVPGYNQPQH
TRBV5-1	TRBJ2-5	ASSLARTSGETQY
TRBV3-1/TRBV3-2	TRBJ2-7	ASSGGTSGRNYEQY
TRBV11-2	TRBJ1-5	ASSKDRVSNQPQH